A single TCR beta chain is shown here with its context. This receptor's antigen is unknown. The sample holds no much larger clone one base away, and base qualities are not on file. Separate from the approximately 670-subject first cohort, the validation cohort of roughly 120 subjects was the group to which the donors belonged. The sample belongs to a study of cytomegalovirus exposure and HLA in healthy donors (dated 2017 in TCRdb). A note on the overall study: The 500 to 700 repertoires of the first cohort and the approximately 130 validation repertoires were produced on the same platform, according to a later analysis. The aim of the study was to test whether cataloging public T cell receptors could identify signatures of past pathogen exposure. A separate validation cohort of over 95 different subjects was used in addition to the approximately 700-subject first cohort. To predict cytomegalovirus infection status, the study brought together high-throughput TCR immunosequencing, statistical association of individual TCRs with disease status, and machine learning.

Preparation of the library involved the immunoSEQ multiplex PCR assay. In the paper's pipeline: A statistical classification framework was built for diagnosing cytomegalovirus status from the catalog of TCR beta chain sequences. TCRdb took this table from immuneACCESS and kept in-frame rearrangements with V and J called. Such tables lack part of the clones; where checked against another copy, unresolved V genes explain under half of the gap, and the rest is unexplained. V and J calls and clone size are copied from that table; D and trimming were computed from the DNA. The sample table contains 70,000 to 85,000 clones; only one count was recorded for around 94% of them. Approximately 2.1% of the sample comes from the top ten. The paper's findings and limits, for the study overall: A few of the identified cytomegalovirus-associated TCR beta chains were confirmed in vitro to be specific for cytomegalovirus antigens. A later analysis had no HLA typing for the validation cohort, so co-occurrence there was scored across all 130 or so repertoires. The study listed 164 TCR beta chains as associated with cytomegalovirus. Across donors, most TCR sequences were observed very rarely, whereas some public TCRs were present in many individuals. The classifier was reported to diagnose cytomegalovirus status with high specificity and sensitivity in both the original cohort and the validation cohort. The authors suggested that the approach could potentially be extended to other disease states and immunological phenotypes. Subsequent analysis determined that TCRs grouped into clusters in the first cohort also showed a tendency toward co-occurrence across the 120 validation repertoires, and approximately 93% of cluster scores exceeded 0.

Sequenced input: PBMCs. The receptor's source is a woman aged 18-29 years in good health and CMV-seropositive.

The nucleotide sequence reads TGTGCCAGTCGCTGGGTTTGGACAGGGGTAAAGGAGGACGAGCAGTACTTC. Translated, it gives CASRWVWTGVKEDEQYF. The chain couples TRBV19 to TRBJ2-7, with TRBD1 matching 9 junction bases. The germline V gene (reference sequence) provides CDR1 LNHDA and CDR2 SQIVND. At the junction V is shortened by 8 bases and J by 5 bases; bases outside the gene matches: 19. From its cysteine to its phenylalanine, the CDR3 spans 17 amino acids. Only the CDR3 part of the read is kept: 51 bases, read in frame from the first base.